The next 30 T cell receptor beta chains were all read from a single sample in a study of response to subunit inactivated influenza vaccine. TCRdb independently ran MiXCR on the RT-PCR reads; one entry per CDR3 protein. The data show more than 450,000 distinct CDR3 sequences, roughly 10% seen once. The same sample was also studied in work on T cells expressing NK-cell markers. That source adds: 5'RACE template switching with UMIs generated TCR beta cDNA.

The input for sequencing was PBMCs from blood, taken on the day of vaccination. The receptors derive from a man aged 45-60 years who received an inactivated influenza vaccine.

This clonotype was seen a few times. The chain combines TRBV20-1 with TRBJ2-5; D not resolved. CDR3 length equals 13 residues. V lost 6 bases, J lost 5 bases, and 16 bases lay in between. The germline CDR1 and CDR2 sequences are DFQATT and SNEGSKA (reference sequence). The CDR3 nucleotides are TGCAGTGCCGTCGTACCATCAGTGGAGACCCAGTACTTC. Its protein is CSAVVPSVETQYF.

This clonotype was found many times. This chain links TRBV10-3 with TRBJ2-3, with TRBD2 matching over 8 bases. The V and J ends lost 6 bases and 4 bases, in that order; junction bases with no gene match: 3. The germline V gene has CDR1 ENHRY and CDR2 SYGVKD. The CDR3 length is 13 residues. For the CDR3, the DNA is TGTGCCATCAGCGGGGGGGCCTCAGATACGCAGTATTTT. Translation gives CAISGGASDTQYF.

This clonotype was seen a few times. The chain carries TRBV5-1 and TRBJ2-7; 8 bases map to TRBD1. Germline loops: CDR1 SGHRS, CDR2 YFSETQ. This CDR3 has 14 residues. Losses at the gene ends were 5 bases for V and 2 bases for J; bases not matched to a gene: 6. CDR3 protein: CASREGTGPYEQYF. In DNA form, the CDR3 reads TGCGCCAGCAGAGAGGGGACAGGCCCCTACGAGCAGTACTTC. The variable domain in full, with the rest retrieved from reference TRBV5-1 and TRBJ2-7, is KAGVTQTPRYLIKTRGQQVTLSCSPISGHRSVSWYQQTPGQGLQFLFEYFSETQRNKGNFPGRFSGRQFSNSRSEMNVSTLELGDSALYLCASREGTGPYEQYFGPGTRLTVT.

The V gene is TRBV2, the J gene TRBJ2-7, with TRBD1 matching 9 bases. The ends lost 5 bases at V and 5 bases at J; junction bases unmatched: 7. Germline assignment: CDR1 SNHLY and CDR2 FYNNEI. This CDR3 region has 14 residues. CDR3 DNA sequence: TGTGCCAGCAGTACCGGGACAGGGTCTCACGAGCAGTACTTC. Protein product: CASSTGTGSHEQYF.

The V and J genes are TRBV12-3 or TRBV12-4 and TRBJ2-1; 9 bases are a match to TRBD1. This CDR3 comprises 12 residues. With 6 bases clipped from V and 10 bases from J, the junction kept 4 bases outside the gene matches. The CDR3 here is CASSPDRGEQFF. The CDR3 region has the DNA TGTGCCAGCAGCCCAGACAGGGGGGAGCAGTTCTTC.

Many counts were recorded for this clonotype. This chain links TRBV30 with TRBJ1-5, with a tentative D call TRBD1 (5 bases). The germline V gene has CDR1 GTSNPN and CDR2 SVGIG (reference sequence). The CDR3 has 13 residues. The V gene lost 1 base and the J gene lost 2 bases, with 6 bases spanning the gap. The CDR3 bases are TGTGCCTGGAGTGGAGGGGGCAATCAGCCCCAGCATTTT. It yields the protein CAWSGGGNQPQHF. Together with reference TRBV30 and TRBJ1-5, the CDR3 gives the full variable domain: SQTIHQWPATLVQPVGSPLSLECTVEGTSNPNLYWYRQAAGRGLQLLFYSVGIGQISSEVPQNLSASRPQDRQFILSSKKLLLSDSGFYLCAWSGGGNQPQHFGDGTRLSIL.

The rearrangement joins TRBV9 to TRBJ2-1, with 8 bases aligning to TRBD2. Looked up from germline, CDR1 is SGDLS and CDR2 is YYNGEE. V was clipped by 3 bases and J by 7 bases; unmatched bases: 9. CDR3 size: 15 residues. The CDR3 loop is CASSASAGAGNEQFF. The CDR3 DNA reads as TGTGCCAGCAGCGCGTCAGCGGGAGCAGGAAATGAGCAGTTCTTC.

The table lists this clonotype with many counts. V usage is TRBV4-2 and J usage is TRBJ2-7, with D tentatively TRBD2 (5 bases). V lost 2 bases to trimming and J lost 0 bases, with 17 bases between them. The germline V gene has CDR1 LGHNA and CDR2 YNFKEQ. This CDR3 is 17 amino acids long. CDR3 protein: CASSQLRIEGDSYEQYF. CDR3 coding DNA: TGTGCCAGCAGCCAATTGAGGATAGAGGGAGACTCCTACGAGCAGTACTTC.

This clonotype has ten or more counts. This chain connects TRBV12-3 or TRBV12-4 to TRBJ2-3; 9 bases fit TRBD1. V lost 6 bases and J lost 6; bases outside the gene matches: 10. The CDR3 has 15 amino acids. The CDR3 nucleotides are TGTGCCAGCAGGAAAACAGGGGGCGCTTTCGATACGCAGTATTTT. Translation gives CASRKTGGAFDTQYF.

V is TRBV7-2 and J is TRBJ2-5; tentatively, D is TRBD2 (5 bases). The CDR3 totals 13 residues. CDR1 and CDR2 (germline): SGHTA, FQGNSA. Trimming took off 6 bases at V and 3 bases at J, with 11 bases between the two ends. The CDR3 region has the DNA TGTGCCAGCAGGTCGACTACTAAAGAGACCCAGTACTTC. Encoded protein: CASRSTTKETQYF.

The gene calls are TRBV6-1 and TRBJ2-3; possibly TRBD2 for D (6 bases). The CDR3 length is 15 residues. Germline V gene sequence: CDR1 MNHNS, CDR2 SASEGT. Deletions cut 0 bases from V and 5 bases from J, with 12 bases between. The CDR3 here is CASSEAGGRGDTQYF. The CDR3 nucleotides are TGTGCCAGCAGTGAAGCGGGAGGCCGTGGAGATACGCAGTATTTT.

There are a few counts of this clonotype. The chain joins TRBV21-1 to TRBJ1-1; TRBD1, as called in the table, went unchecked against the DNA. TRBV21-1 is annotated as a pseudogene. This CDR3 spans 17 amino acids. The chain's CDR3 is CASSKYRDRGPGTEAFF. The CDR3 DNA sequence: TGTGCCAGCAGCAAATATAGGGACAGGGGGCCAGGCACTGAAGCTTTCTTT.

This clonotype has a handful of counts. The genes are TRBV25-1 and TRBJ2-5, with a possible D match to TRBD1 (5 bases). The germline V gene encodes CDR1 MGHDK and CDR2 SYGVNS. The CDR3 sequence is 14 residues long. Trimming pared 1 base from V and 2 bases from J, leaving 8 bases between. In nucleotides, the CDR3 is TGTGCCAGCAGTGAATTGCAGGGTCAAGAGACCCAGTACTTC. It yields the protein CASSELQGQETQYF.

This clonotype has ten or more counts. The gene calls are TRBV2 and TRBJ2-7, with D tentatively TRBD1 (6 bases). Deletions cut 7 bases from V and 0 bases from J, with 13 bases between. Germline CDR1 SNHLY, CDR2 FYNNEI. CDR3 size: 14 residues. This CDR3 is CASTDQGNSYEQYF. In nucleotides, the CDR3 is TGTGCCAGCACCGACCAGGGGAACTCCTACGAGCAGTACTTC.

The chain combines TRBV5-1 with TRBJ1-2; D is unresolved. Germline V gene lookup returns CDR1 SGHRS and CDR2 YFSETQ. The CDR3 runs to 14 residues. V dropped 0 bases and J dropped 4 bases, with 10 bases sitting between them. The CDR3 region has the DNA TGCGCCAGCAGCTTGGGTTTCCCCGCCTATGGCTACACCTTC. This sequence encodes CASSLGFPAYGYTF.

CDR3 residues: CASSEHLAAYEQYF. The DNA for the CDR3 is TGTGCCAGCAGCGAGCATTTGGCAGCCTACGAGCAGTACTTC. The V call is TRBV9, the J call TRBJ2-7; no firm D call. With 3 bases removed from V and 2 bases from J, the gap between germline ends came to 12 bases. CDR1 and CDR2 (germline): SGDLS, YYNGEE. CDR3 length equals 14 residues.

This clonotype has more than one count but fewer than ten. The genes are TRBV4-1 and TRBJ2-1; possible D gene TRBD1, 6 bases. With 6 bases removed from V and 7 bases from J, the gap between germline ends came to 25 bases. CDR3 length equals 17 residues. The germline gives CDR1 MGHRA, CDR2 YSYEKL. The CDR3: CASRENLGGQRGNEQFF. In nucleotides, the CDR3 is TGCGCCAGCAGGGAAAACCTAGGGGGACAAAGAGGTAATGAGCAGTTCTTC.

There are a few counts of this clonotype. This chain joins TRBV4-2 and TRBJ2-5, with D perhaps assigned TRBD1 or TRBD2 (5 bases each). The CDR3 covers 16 residues. V lost 0 bases and J 5 bases, leaving 16 bases between the germline ends. Germline assignment: CDR1 LGHNA and CDR2 YNFKEQ. For the CDR3, the DNA is TGTGCCAGCAGCCAAGATGGGGGACCCAAGGAGGAGACCCAGTACTTC. It codes for CASSQDGGPKEETQYF.

The J gene is TRBJ2-3, the V gene TRBV5-1; D may be TRBD1 (5 bases). The CDR3 runs to 13 residues. The V gene lost 3 bases and the J gene lost 5 bases, with 10 bases spanning the gap. Germline V gene data show CDR1 as SGHRS and CDR2 as YFSETQ. CDR3 amino acids: CASSSLGEDTQYF. DNA for the CDR3: TGCGCCAGCAGCTCTTTAGGGGAAGATACGCAGTATTTT.

This clonotype was detected only a few times. The chain couples TRBV7-8 to TRBJ2-1; 10 bases are shared with TRBD2. In germline, CDR1 is SGHVS, CDR2 FQNEAQ. Trimming cost V 5 bases and J 8 bases; bases outside gene matches: 9. This CDR3 region has 15 residues. The CDR3 region has the DNA TGTGCCAGCAGCCTAGGGGCTAGCGGGAGTTATGAGCAGTTCTTC. This sequence encodes CASSLGASGSYEQFF.

The chain employs TRBV30 and TRBJ2-1; D remains unclear. Between the trimmed V and J ends, which lost 0 bases and 9 bases, there was a span of 9 bases. The CDR3 sequence is 12 residues long. Germline CDR1 reads GTSNPN; CDR2 reads SVGIG (reference sequence). The CDR3 spells CAWSVIHAEQFF. The CDR3 nucleotides read TGTGCCTGGAGTGTAATACATGCTGAGCAGTTCTTC.

The CDR3 region has the DNA TGCAGCGTTGCGGTCTCATTATCACGAGATACGCAGTATTTT. Its protein is CSVAVSLSRDTQYF. This chain links TRBV29-1 with TRBJ2-3, with unresolved D. V was shortened by 4 bases and J by 5 bases, with 16 bases between the two germline ends. The length of the CDR3 is 14 residues. From germline, CDR1 is SQVTM and CDR2 ANQGSEA.

Ten or more counts support this clonotype. The DNA for the CDR3 is TGCGCCAGCAGCTTGGCCCCTCCAATAAACACCGGGGAGCTGTTTTTT. Protein sequence: CASSLAPPINTGELFF. The chain links TRBV5-1 to TRBJ2-2; D is unresolved. Per germline, CDR1 SGHRS and CDR2 YFSETQ. The CDR3 loop spans 16 amino acids. V lost 0 bases to trimming and J lost 2 bases, with 11 bases between them.

The chain joins TRBV12-3 or TRBV12-4 to TRBJ2-6; D gene ambiguous. Deletions cut 6 bases from V and 1 base from J, with 7 bases between. This CDR3 spans 14 amino acids. CDR3 in amino acids: CASRTLSGANVLTF. The CDR3 nucleotides are TGTGCCAGCAGGACACTATCTGGGGCCAACGTCCTGACTTTC.

The chain carries TRBV24-1 and TRBJ1-2, with 10 bases fitting TRBD1. Germline V gives CDR1 KGHDR, CDR2 SFDVKD. V was pared by 4 bases and J by 3 bases, with 4 bases of the junction left unmatched. There are 15 residues in the CDR3. This CDR3 is CATSDPGQGDYGYTF. CDR3 nucleotide sequence: TGTGCCACCAGTGACCCAGGACAGGGGGACTATGGCTACACCTTC.

This clonotype was recorded a few times. The chain uses TRBV7-9 and TRBJ1-1, with 7 nucleotides matching TRBD1. With V trimmed by 6 bases and J by 0 bases, 7 bases remained unmatched. The CDR3 loop spans 15 amino acids. Germline V gene sequence: CDR1 SEHNR, CDR2 FQNEAQ (reference sequence). CDR3 DNA sequence: TGTGCCAGCAGATTAACAGGGGCCCTGAACACTGAAGCTTTCTTT. This translates into CASRLTGALNTEAFF.

This clonotype showed up many times. The V and J genes are TRBV7-2 and TRBJ2-2; D is undetermined. Trimming removed 1 base from V and 2 bases from J, with 11 bases in between. The CDR3 has 16 residues. CDR1 and CDR2 from the germline V gene are SGHTA and FQGNSA. CDR3 region: CASSLVSRVNTGELFF. In DNA, the CDR3 is TGTGCCAGCAGCTTAGTATCTCGAGTAAACACCGGGGAGCTGTTTTTT.

This chain uses TRBV12-3 or TRBV12-4 with TRBJ1-3; D is possibly TRBD1 (6 bases). The V and J ends lost 4 bases and 2 bases respectively, with 9 bases between them. This CDR3 has 14 amino acids. The CDR3 sequence: CASSSRGTGNTIYF. The CDR3 DNA reads TGTGCCAGCAGTTCAAGGGGGACTGGAAACACCATATATTTT.

This rearrangement joins TRBV4-3 to TRBJ2-1, with D unresolved. This CDR3 is 15 amino acids long. The germline CDR1 and CDR2 sequences are LGHNA and YSLEER. V was cut by 4 bases and J by 1 base, with 11 bases left in between. The CDR3 nucleotides are TGCGCCAGCAGCCTCAACGTGGTTTCCTACAATGAGCAGTTCTTC. It encodes CASSLNVVSYNEQFF.

This clonotype was detected many times. V gene TRBV5-6 combines with J gene TRBJ1-2; the D gene is possibly TRBD1 (6 bases). V was shortened by 7 bases and J by 3 bases, with 19 bases between the two germline ends. Germline CDR1 reads SGHDT; CDR2 reads YYEEEE. The CDR3 runs 15 residues. For the CDR3, the DNA is TGTGCCAGCCTCAAGGACAGTATTATGGACTATGGCTACACCTTC. It yields the protein CASLKDSIMDYGYTF.